Presented here are 6 T cell receptor beta chains from one specimen sequenced in a study of T cells in Graves' hyperthyroidism and ophthalmopathy. Amplified TCR beta CDR3 regions came from RNA transcripts. Primed by the HTBI set, a first-round RT-PCR was run on the TCR CDR3. TCRdb passed the multiplex PCR reads through MiXCR, listing each CDR3 protein once. The data contain roughly 260,000 distinct CDR3 sequences, roughly 15% of them seen just once; the ten biggest clones take up 13%. Sequenced: blood. The receptors stem from a woman in her thirties or forties with Graves' hyperthyroidism that later progressed to Graves' ophthalmopathy.

Notes on this clonotype: An end of the junction does not agree with germline; a read error may underlie this. The chain couples TRBV10-3 to TRBJ1-1; 8 bases agree with TRBD1. CDR1 is ENHRY, CDR2 SYGVKD, per germline. This CDR3 comprises 15 residues. CDR3 in DNA: TGTGCCATCAGCAGGACAGGGATCGGGAACACTGGAGCTTTCTTT. Translation: CAISRTGIGNTGAFF.

This clonotype was counted at least ten times. The chain couples TRBV6-1 to TRBJ1-1; 9 nucleotides line up with TRBD1. The CDR3 is made up of 14 amino acids. After removal of 6 bases from V and 1 base from J, the junction contained 3 bases not matched to a gene. Germline V lookup: CDR1 MNHNS, CDR2 SASEGT. CDR3 bases: TGTGCCAGCAGAGTACAGGGGGCGAACACTGAAGCTTTCTTT. Its translation is CASRVQGANTEAFF.

In this sample, this clonotype turned up many times. The chain couples TRBV6-2 or TRBV6-3 to TRBJ2-3; D gene unclear. There are 13 residues in the CDR3. Looked up from germline, CDR1 is MNHEY and CDR2 is SVGEGT. Between the trimmed V and J ends, which lost 4 bases and 3 bases, there was a span of 8 bases. The CDR3 spells CASSSYSTDTQYF. CDR3 nucleotides: TGTGCCAGCAGTTCGTACTCGACAGATACGCAGTATTTT.

Many counts were recorded for this clonotype. The chain couples TRBV7-3 to TRBJ2-2, with TRBD1 matching 7 bases. Unmatched junction bases numbered 5, after V lost 2 bases and J lost 2 bases. CDR1 SGHTA and CDR2 FQGTGA come from the germline V gene. The CDR3 extends over 16 amino acids. This chain's CDR3 is CASSLSGGQNTGELFF. CDR3 sequence (DNA): TGTGCCAGCAGCTTATCAGGGGGTCAAAACACCGGGGAGCTGTTTTTT.

This clonotype was recorded at least ten times. The CDR3 coding sequence is TGTGCCAGCAGTTATCGTCAGGGGGGCTATGGCTACACCTTC. Its translation: CASSYRQGGYGYTF. The V and J genes are TRBV12-3 or TRBV12-4 and TRBJ1-2; 7 bases align to TRBD1. CDR3 length: 14 amino acids. V lost 4 bases and J lost 4; bases outside the gene matches: 6.

This clonotype was seen at least ten times. The chain employs TRBV5-6 and TRBJ2-3, with D unresolved. CDR1 and CDR2 from the germline V gene are SGHDT and YYEEEE. Deletions cut 0 bases from V and 4 bases from J, with 12 bases between. CDR3 length: 15 residues. The CDR3 here is CASSLGELNSDTQYF. CDR3 in DNA: TGTGCCAGCAGCTTGGGAGAGTTGAATTCAGATACGCAGTATTTT.